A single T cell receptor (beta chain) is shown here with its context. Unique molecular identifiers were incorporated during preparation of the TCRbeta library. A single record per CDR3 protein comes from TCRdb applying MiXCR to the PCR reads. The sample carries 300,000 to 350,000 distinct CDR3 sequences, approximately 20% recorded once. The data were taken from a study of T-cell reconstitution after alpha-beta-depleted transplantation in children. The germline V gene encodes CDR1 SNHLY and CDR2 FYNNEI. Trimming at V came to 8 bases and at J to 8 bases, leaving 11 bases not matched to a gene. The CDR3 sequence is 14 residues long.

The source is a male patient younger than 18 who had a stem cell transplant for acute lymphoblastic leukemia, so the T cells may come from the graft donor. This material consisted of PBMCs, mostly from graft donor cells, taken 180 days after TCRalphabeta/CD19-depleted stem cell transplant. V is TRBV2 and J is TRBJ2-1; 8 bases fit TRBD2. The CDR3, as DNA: TGTGCCAGCGGGGCGGGAGGAGGTACGGATGAGCAGTTCTTC. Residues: CASGAGGGTDEQFF.